The source of this T cell receptor beta chain is a study of T cells in Graves' hyperthyroidism and ophthalmopathy. Germline CDR1 reads MNHNS; CDR2 reads SASEGT. The CDR3 loop spans 14 amino acids. The V and J ends lost 6 bases and 5 bases respectively, with 16 bases between them. Amplification yielded TCR beta CDR3 regions, with RNA transcripts as the source. TCR CDR3 regions were first amplified by RT-PCR with HTBI primers. TCRdb called the multiplex PCR reads again in MiXCR, with one record for every CDR3 protein. The sample contains about 720,000 distinct CDR3 sequences, under 20% of which appear only once.

The sequencing sample was made of blood. The TCR comes from a woman between 45 and 60 years old with Graves' hyperthyroidism that later progressed to Graves' ophthalmopathy. This sequence joins TRBV6-1 and TRBJ2-5; weak D call: TRBD1 (7 bases). The CDR3 here is CASRLNRGGETQYF. CDR3 coding DNA: TGTGCCAGCAGGCTAAACAGGGGAGGTGAGACCCAGTACTTC.